The T cell receptor beta chain under discussion was sequenced for a study of T-cell reconstitution after alpha-beta-depleted transplantation in children. Notes on the study in general: Reportedly, alpha-beta T cells present about two months post-transplant originated from several hundred expanded clones of graft origin. At day 60, the high TCRbeta diversity found in some patients originated from recipient T cells and thymic progenitors that had survived. A year had passed since transplant, and T-cell counts and diversity by then came mostly from newly produced T cells.

Losses at the gene ends were 1 base for V and 0 bases for J; bases not matched to a gene: 14. The CDR3 has 21 amino acids. The germline CDR1 and CDR2 sequences are MNHEY and SMNVEV (reference sequence). In this sample, this clonotype turned up a few times. Its target is unknown. Unique molecular identifiers were built into the TCRbeta library. TCRdb reprocessed the PCR reads via MiXCR and lists one record per CDR3 protein. The sample consists of roughly 570,000 distinct CDR3 sequences, roughly 30% of them appearing once. This sequence joins TRBV27 and TRBJ2-6, with 8 positions matching TRBD1. Sequenced material: PBMCs, taken before TCRalphabeta/CD19-depleted stem cell transplant. The TCR comes from a boy under two years old with Wiskott-Aldrich syndrome, due to receive a stem cell transplant. The DNA for the CDR3 is TGTGCCAGCAGTTTATTTTCGGCCAGGGGGCTTCCCAGCTCTGGGGCCAACGTCCTGACTTTC. Residues: CASSLFSARGLPSSGANVLTF.